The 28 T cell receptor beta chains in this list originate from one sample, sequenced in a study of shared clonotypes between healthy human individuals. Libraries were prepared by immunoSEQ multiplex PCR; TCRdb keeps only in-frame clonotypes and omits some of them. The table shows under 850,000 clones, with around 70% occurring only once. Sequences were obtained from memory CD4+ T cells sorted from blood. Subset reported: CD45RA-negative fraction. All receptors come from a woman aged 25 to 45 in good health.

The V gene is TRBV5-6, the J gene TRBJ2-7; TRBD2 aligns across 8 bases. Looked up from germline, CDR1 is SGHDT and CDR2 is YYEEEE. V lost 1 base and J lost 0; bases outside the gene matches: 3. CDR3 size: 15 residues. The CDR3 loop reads CASSLTGGDSYEQYF. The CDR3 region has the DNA TGTGCCAGCAGCTTGACGGGAGGGGACTCCTACGAGCAGTACTTC.

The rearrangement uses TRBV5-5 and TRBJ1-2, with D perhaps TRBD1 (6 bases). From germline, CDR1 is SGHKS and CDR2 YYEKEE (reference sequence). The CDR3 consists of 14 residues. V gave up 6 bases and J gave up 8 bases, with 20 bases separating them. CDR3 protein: CASTQETGSRGYTF. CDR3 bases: TGTGCCAGCACCCAAGAAACAGGGTCTCGGGGCTACACCTTC. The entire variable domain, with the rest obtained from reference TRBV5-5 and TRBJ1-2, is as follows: DAGVTQSPTHLIKTRGQQVTLRCSPISGHKSVSWYQQVLGQGPQFIFQYYEKEERGRGNFPDRFSARQFPNYSSELNVNALLLGDSALYLCASTQETGSRGYTFGSGTRLTVV.

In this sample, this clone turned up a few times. The CDR3 DNA is TGTGCCAGCTCACGGATGGAGGGCTACGAGCAGTACTTC. Its translation is CASSRMEGYEQYF. The chain couples TRBV18 to TRBJ2-7, with D tentatively TRBD2 (6 bases). CDR3 length: 13 residues. Trimming left V 4 bases short and J 3 bases short, with 10 bases between. Germline-derived CDR1 and CDR2 are KGHSH and LQKENI. The full variable domain, in which reference TRBV18 and TRBJ2-7 provide the parts outside the CDR3, is NAGVMQNPRHLVRRRGQEARLRCSPMKGHSHVYWYRQLPEEGLKFMVYLQKENIIDESGMPKERFSAEFPKEGPSILRIQQVVRGDSAAYFCASSRMEGYEQYFGPGTRLTVT.

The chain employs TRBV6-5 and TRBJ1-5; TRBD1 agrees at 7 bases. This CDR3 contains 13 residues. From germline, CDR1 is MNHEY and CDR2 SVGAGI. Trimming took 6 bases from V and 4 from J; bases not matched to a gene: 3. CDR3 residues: CASRLTGNQPQHF. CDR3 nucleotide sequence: TGTGCCAGCAGACTGACAGGGAATCAGCCCCAGCATTTT.

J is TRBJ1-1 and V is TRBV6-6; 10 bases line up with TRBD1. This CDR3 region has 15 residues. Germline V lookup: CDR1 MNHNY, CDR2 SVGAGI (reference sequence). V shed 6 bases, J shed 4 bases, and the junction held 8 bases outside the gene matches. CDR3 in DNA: TGTGCCAGCAGACAACCGGGACAGGGGACCACTGAAGCTTTCTTT. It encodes CASRQPGQGTTEAFF.

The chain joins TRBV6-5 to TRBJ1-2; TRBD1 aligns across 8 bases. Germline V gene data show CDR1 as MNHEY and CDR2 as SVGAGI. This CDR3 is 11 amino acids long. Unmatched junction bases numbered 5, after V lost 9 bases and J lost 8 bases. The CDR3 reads CARDRVGGYTF. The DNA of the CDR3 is TGTGCCAGGGACAGGGTTGGCGGCTACACCTTC.

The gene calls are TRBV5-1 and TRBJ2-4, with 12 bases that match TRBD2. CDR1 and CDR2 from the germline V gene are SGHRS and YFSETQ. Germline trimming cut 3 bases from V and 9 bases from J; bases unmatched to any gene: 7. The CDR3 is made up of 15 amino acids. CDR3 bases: TGCGCCAGCAGCTCACAGACTAGCGGGAGAGTCATTCAGTACTTC. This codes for CASSSQTSGRVIQYF.

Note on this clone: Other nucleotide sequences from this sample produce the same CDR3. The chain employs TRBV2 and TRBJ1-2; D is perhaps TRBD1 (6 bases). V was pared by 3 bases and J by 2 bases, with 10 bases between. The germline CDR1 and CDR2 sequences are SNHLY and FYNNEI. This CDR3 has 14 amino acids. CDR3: CASSERGTNYGYTF. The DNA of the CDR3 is TGTGCCAGCAGTGAGAGGGGGACCAACTATGGCTACACCTTC.

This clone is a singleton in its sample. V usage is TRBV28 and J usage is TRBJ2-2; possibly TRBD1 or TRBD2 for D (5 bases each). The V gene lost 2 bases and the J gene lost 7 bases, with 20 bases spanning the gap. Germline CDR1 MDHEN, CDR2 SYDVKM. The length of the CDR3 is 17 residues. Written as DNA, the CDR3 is TGTGCCAGCAGTTTAAAGTTTTGGGGGAACAAGGGCGGGGAGCTGTTTTTT. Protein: CASSLKFWGNKGGELFF.

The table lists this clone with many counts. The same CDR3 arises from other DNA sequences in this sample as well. The CDR3 reads CASSLDGQGYGYTF. The CDR3 DNA sequence: TGCGCCAGCAGCTTGGACGGACAGGGGTATGGCTACACCTTC. V usage is TRBV5-1 and J usage is TRBJ1-2; TRBD1 matches 9 bases. This CDR3 has 14 amino acids. Germline V gene data show CDR1 as SGHRS and CDR2 as YFSETQ. Trimming cost V 0 bases and J 5 bases; bases outside gene matches: 2.

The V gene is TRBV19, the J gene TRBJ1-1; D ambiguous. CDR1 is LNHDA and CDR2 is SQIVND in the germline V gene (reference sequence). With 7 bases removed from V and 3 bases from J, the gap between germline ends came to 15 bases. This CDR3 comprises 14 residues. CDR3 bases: TGTGCCAGTAAACCCGGCCCGGGTGACACTGAAGCTTTCTTT. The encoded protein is CASKPGPGDTEAFF.

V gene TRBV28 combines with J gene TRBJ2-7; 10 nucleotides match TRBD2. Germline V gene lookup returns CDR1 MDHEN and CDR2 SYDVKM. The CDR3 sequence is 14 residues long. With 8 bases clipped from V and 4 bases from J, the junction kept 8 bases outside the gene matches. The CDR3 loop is CASLGLAEIYEQYF. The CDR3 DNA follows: TGTGCCAGCTTAGGACTAGCGGAAATATACGAGCAGTACTTC.

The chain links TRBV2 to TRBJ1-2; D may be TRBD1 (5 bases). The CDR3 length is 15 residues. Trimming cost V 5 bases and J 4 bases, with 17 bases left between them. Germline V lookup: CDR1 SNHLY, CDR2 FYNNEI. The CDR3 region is CASSSGGGGGYGYTF. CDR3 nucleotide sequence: TGTGCCAGCAGTAGCGGGGGGGGAGGAGGCTATGGCTACACCTTC.

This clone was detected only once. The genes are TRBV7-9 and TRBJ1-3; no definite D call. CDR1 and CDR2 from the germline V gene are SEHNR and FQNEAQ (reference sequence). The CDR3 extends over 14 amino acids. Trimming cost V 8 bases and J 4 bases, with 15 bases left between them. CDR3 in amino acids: CASRPRVSGNTIYF. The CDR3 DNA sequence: TGTGCCAGCCGACCGCGGGTTTCCGGAAACACCATATATTTT.

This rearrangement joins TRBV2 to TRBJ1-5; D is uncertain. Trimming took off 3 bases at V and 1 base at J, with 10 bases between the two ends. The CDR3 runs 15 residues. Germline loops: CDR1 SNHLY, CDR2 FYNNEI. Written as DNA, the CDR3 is TGTGCCAGCAGTGATGAGGGTATCAGCAATCAGCCCCAGCATTTT. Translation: CASSDEGISNQPQHF.

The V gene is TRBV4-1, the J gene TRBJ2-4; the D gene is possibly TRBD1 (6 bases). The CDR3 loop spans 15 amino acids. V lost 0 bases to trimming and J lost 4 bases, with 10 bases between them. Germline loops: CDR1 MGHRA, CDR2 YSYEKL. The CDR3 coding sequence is TGCGCCAGCAGCCAAGATTTCCAGGGGAAAAACATTCAGTACTTC. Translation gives CASSQDFQGKNIQYF.

The CDR3 loop reads CAWRGPRVGVDEQYF. The CDR3 DNA sequence: TGTGCCTGGAGAGGCCCGCGAGTTGGGGTCGACGAGCAGTACTTC. This chain connects TRBV30 to TRBJ2-5, with D hard to call. The better agreement between TRBJ2-7 and the DNA end casts doubt on the J call. Per germline, CDR1 GTSNPN and CDR2 SVGIG (reference sequence). This CDR3 is 15 amino acids long.

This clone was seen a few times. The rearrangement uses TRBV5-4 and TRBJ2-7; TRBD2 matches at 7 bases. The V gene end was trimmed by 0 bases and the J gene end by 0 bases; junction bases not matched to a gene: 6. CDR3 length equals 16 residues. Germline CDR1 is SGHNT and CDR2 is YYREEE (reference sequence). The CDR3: CASSLGWTSVSYEQYF. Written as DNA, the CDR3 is TGTGCCAGCAGCTTGGGCTGGACTAGTGTCTCCTACGAGCAGTACTTC.

CDR3 loop: CASSLRLAGANEQFF. CDR3 coding DNA: TGCGCCAGCAGCTTGCGGCTAGCGGGAGCCAATGAGCAGTTCTTC. V usage is TRBV5-1 and J usage is TRBJ2-1; 10 bases agree with TRBD2. After removal of 1 base from V and 6 bases from J, the junction contained 4 bases not matched to a gene. CDR1 SGHRS and CDR2 YFSETQ come from the germline V gene. The CDR3 spans 15 residues.

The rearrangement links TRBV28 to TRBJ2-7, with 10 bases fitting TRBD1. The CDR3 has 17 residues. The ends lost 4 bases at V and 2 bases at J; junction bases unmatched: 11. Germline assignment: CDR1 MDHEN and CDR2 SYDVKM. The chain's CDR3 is CASSSWGMGQGTYEQYF. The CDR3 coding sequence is TGTGCCAGCAGTTCCTGGGGGATGGGACAGGGGACCTACGAGCAGTACTTC.

In nucleotides, the CDR3 is TGTGCCAGCAGCTTAGAATTTTGGACGCCAAAGTACGAGCAGTACTTC. Translated, it gives CASSLEFWTPKYEQYF. The chain links TRBV7-2 to TRBJ2-7; no reliable D call. V was clipped by 1 base and J by 4 bases, with 17 bases between them. The length of the CDR3 is 16 residues. The germline gives CDR1 SGHTA, CDR2 FQGNSA. The variable domain in full, with the rest retrieved from reference TRBV7-2 and TRBJ2-7, is GAGVSQSPSNKVTEKGKDVELRCDPISGHTALYWYRQSLGQGLEFLIYFQGNSAPDKSGLPSDRFSAERTGGSVSTLTIQRTQQEDSAVYLCASSLEFWTPKYEQYFGPGTRLTVT.

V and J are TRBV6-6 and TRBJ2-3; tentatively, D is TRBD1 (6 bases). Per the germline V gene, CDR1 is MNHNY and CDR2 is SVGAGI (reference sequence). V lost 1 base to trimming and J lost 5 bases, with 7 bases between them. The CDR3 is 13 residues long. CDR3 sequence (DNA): TGTGCCAGCAGTTACTTAGGGGGAGATACGCAGTATTTT. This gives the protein CASSYLGGDTQYF.

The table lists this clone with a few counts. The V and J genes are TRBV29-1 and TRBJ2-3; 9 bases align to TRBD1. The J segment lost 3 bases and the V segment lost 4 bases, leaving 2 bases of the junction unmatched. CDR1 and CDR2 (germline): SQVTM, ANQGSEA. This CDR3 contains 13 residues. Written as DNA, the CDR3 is TGCAGCGTTGGGGACAGGGTAACAGATACGCAGTATTTT. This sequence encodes CSVGDRVTDTQYF.

The CDR3 protein is CASSAGPANYGYTF. The CDR3 DNA sequence: TGTGCCAGTAGTGCCGGGCCAGCTAACTATGGCTACACCTTC. The chain joins TRBV19 to TRBJ1-2; D unresolved. With 5 bases removed from V and 0 bases from J, the gap between germline ends came to 10 bases. The germline gives CDR1 LNHDA, CDR2 SQIVND (reference sequence). The CDR3 covers 14 residues.

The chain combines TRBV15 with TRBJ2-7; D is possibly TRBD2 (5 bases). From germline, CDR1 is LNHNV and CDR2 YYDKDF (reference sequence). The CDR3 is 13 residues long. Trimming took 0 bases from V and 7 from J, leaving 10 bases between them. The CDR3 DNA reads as TGTGCCACCAGCAGAGAAGTAGAGCGGGAGCAGTACTTC. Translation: CATSREVEREQYF.

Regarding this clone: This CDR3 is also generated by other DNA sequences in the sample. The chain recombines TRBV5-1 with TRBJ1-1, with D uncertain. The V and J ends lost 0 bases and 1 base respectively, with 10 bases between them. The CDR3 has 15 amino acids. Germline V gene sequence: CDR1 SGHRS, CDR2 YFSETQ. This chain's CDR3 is CASSLEGRWNTEAFF. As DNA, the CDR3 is TGCGCCAGCAGCTTGGAAGGCAGATGGAACACTGAAGCTTTCTTT.

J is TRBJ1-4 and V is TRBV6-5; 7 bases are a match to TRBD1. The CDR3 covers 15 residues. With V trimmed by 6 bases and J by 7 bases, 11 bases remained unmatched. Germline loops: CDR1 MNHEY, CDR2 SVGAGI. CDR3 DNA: TGTGCCAGCAGACGAAACAGGGGAGGGGGTGAAAAACTGTTTTTT. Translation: CASRRNRGGGEKLFF.

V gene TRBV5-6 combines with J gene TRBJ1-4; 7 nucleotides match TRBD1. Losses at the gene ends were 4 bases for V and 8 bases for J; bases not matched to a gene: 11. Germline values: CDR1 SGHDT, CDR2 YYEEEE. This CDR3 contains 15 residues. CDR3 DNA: TGTGCCAGCAGCCTAAGGACAGGCGTCCGGGAAAAACTGTTTTTT. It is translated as CASSLRTGVREKLFF. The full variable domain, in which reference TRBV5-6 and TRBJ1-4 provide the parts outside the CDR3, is DAGVTQSPTHLIKTRGQQVTLRCSPKSGHDTVSWYQQALGQGPQFIFQYYEEEERQRGNFPDRFSGHQFPNYSSELNVNALLLGDSALYLCASSLRTGVREKLFFGSGTQLSVL.